A single sample is the source of the 5 T cell receptor beta chains below, sequenced in a study of blood T cell repertoires in COVID-19. The repertoire was sequenced with immunoSEQ multiplex PCR; TCRdb's copy has only in-frame clones and lacks some. The data contain fewer than 350,000 clones, around four fifths of them singletons. Sequencing was performed on peripheral blood. These receptors were collected from a woman aged 45-60 years with active or convalescent COVID-19.

In this sample, this clone turned up a few times. This rearrangement joins TRBV5-1 to TRBJ1-2; TRBD1 is a possible D gene (6 bases). The length of the CDR3 is 15 residues. Trimming cost V 5 bases and J 0 bases, with 14 bases left between them. Germline V CDR1 and CDR2: SGHRS, YFSETQ. CDR3 sequence reads: CASSDGGTANYGYTF. The CDR3 region has the DNA TGCGCCAGCAGTGATGGGGGCACCGCTAACTATGGCTACACCTTC.

The chain joins TRBV5-4 to TRBJ2-1, with TRBD2 identical over 10 bases. This CDR3 has 18 residues. From germline, CDR1 is SGHNT and CDR2 YYREEE (reference sequence). Unmatched junction bases numbered 11, after V lost 4 bases and J lost 1 base. The CDR3 DNA reads TGTGCCAGCAGCCCCCACACCGGACTAGCGGCATCCTACAATGAGCAGTTCTTC. Amino acids: CASSPHTGLAASYNEQFF.

The chain is built from TRBV5-1 and TRBJ2-5; 9 positions match TRBD2. This CDR3 region has 15 residues. The ends lost 4 bases at V and 4 bases at J; junction bases unmatched: 8. The germline gives CDR1 SGHRS, CDR2 YFSETQ. The CDR3 region has the DNA TGCGCCAGCAGCATGGGACTAGCAGGGGCAGAGACCCAGTACTTC. Translation gives CASSMGLAGAETQYF.

The rearrangement links TRBV29-1 to TRBJ1-2, with D perhaps TRBD1 (5 bases). Trimming took 4 bases from V and 7 from J, leaving 22 bases between them. Per germline, CDR1 SQVTM and CDR2 ANQGSEA. This CDR3 is 15 amino acids long. CDR3 region: CSVGPEAGPPSGYTF. The CDR3 DNA sequence: TGCAGCGTTGGGCCGGAGGCGGGGCCCCCAAGTGGCTACACCTTC.

The genes are TRBV18 and TRBJ2-2; the D gene is possibly TRBD1 (6 bases). The CDR3 extends over 18 amino acids. Germline CDR1 reads KGHSH; CDR2 reads LQKENI. Trimming removed 3 bases from V and 6 bases from J, with 23 bases in between. CDR3 DNA: TGTGCCAGCTCACCCCTTTTATCCGGGACACTTGGGGCCGGGGAGCTGTTTTTT. Protein product: CASSPLLSGTLGAGELFF.